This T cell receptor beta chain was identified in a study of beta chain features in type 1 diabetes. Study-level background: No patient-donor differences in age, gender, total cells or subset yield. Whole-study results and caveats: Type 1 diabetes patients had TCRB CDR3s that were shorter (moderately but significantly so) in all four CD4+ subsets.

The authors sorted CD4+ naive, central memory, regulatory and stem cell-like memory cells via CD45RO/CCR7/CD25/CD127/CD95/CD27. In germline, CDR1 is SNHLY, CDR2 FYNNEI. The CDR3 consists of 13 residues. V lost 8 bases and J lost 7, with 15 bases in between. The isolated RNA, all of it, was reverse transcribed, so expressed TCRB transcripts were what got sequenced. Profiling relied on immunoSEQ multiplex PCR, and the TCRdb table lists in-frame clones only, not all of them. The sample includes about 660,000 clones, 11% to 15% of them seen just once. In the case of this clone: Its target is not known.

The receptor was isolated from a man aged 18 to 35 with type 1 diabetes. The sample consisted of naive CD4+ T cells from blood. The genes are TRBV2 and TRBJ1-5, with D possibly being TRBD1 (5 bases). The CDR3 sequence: CASGYSSGQPQHF. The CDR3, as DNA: TGTGCCAGCGGGTACAGTTCAGGGCAGCCCCAGCATTTT.